This T cell receptor (beta chain) emerged from a study of cytomegalovirus exposure and HLA in healthy donors. Concerning this clone itself: The antigen is not known.

PCR employed 60 Vbeta and 13 Jbeta primers. TCRdb keeps only in-frame clones here, not all; method: immunoSEQ multiplex PCR. The sample has roughly 170,000 clones; 70% to 85% are singletons. The study, taken as a whole, reports: Because they were indistinguishable, some V segments, including TRBV6-2 and TRBV6-3, were excluded.

CDR1 and CDR2 (germline): MNHEY, SVGAGI. The ends were cut back, 0 bases at V and 8 bases at J, with 11 bases in the middle. This CDR3 spans 14 amino acids. The sample comprised PBMCs. The chain links TRBV6-5 to TRBJ2-1; the D gene is possibly TRBD2 (6 bases). This sequence originates from a man aged 18 to 35 in good health and CMV-seronegative. CDR3 sequence reads: CASSYSEGQDEQFF. Here the CDR3 DNA reads TGTGCCAGCAGTTACTCGGAGGGGCAGGATGAGCAGTTCTTC.